The rows below give T cell receptor beta chains drawn from one sample of a study of CD8 T cells in Susac syndrome. TCRdb reanalysed the immunoSEQ multiplex PCR reads using MiXCR and keeps one entry per CDR3 protein. Among over 120,000 distinct CDR3 sequences listed, over 90% were seen once. Source material: CD4+ T cells from PBMCs. These receptors came from a human donor with Susac syndrome. CDR3s include the opening cysteine and the closing phenylalanine or tryptophan. Each record gives: clone size, V gene, D gene, J gene, CDR3 protein, CDR3 DNA. A D gene is named only where the DNA matches it firmly. Only part of the rows carry a size: once, few, many, or a class if the clone is expanded.

.	TRBV3-1	TRBD1	TRBJ1-4	CASSQRQGQGEKLFF	TGTGCCAGCAGCCAGAGACAGGGACAAGGGGAAAAACTGTTTTTT
.	TRBV28	.	TRBJ1-4	CASIHSQGRDEKLFF	TGTGCCAGCATCCACTCACAGGGAAGGGATGAAAAACTGTTTTTT
.	TRBV29-1	.	TRBJ1-5	CSVLLSLNQPQHF	TGCAGCGTCCTGCTCTCTCTCAATCAGCCCCAGCATTTT
.	TRBV18	TRBD1	TRBJ2-3	CASSAGQVGADTQYF	TGTGCCAGCTCGGCGGGACAGGTGGGGGCAGATACGCAGTATTTT
.	TRBV20-1	.	TRBJ2-3	CSARAAVSTDTQYF	TGCAGTGCTAGAGCGGCGGTTAGCACAGATACGCAGTATTTT
.	TRBV5-4	.	TRBJ2-1	CASSSVVYNEQFF	TGTGCCAGCAGCTCGGTCGTATACAATGAGCAGTTCTTC
.	TRBV29-1	TRBD1	TRBJ2-2	CSVEDPRDSLNTGELFF	TGCAGCGTTGAAGATCCCCGGGACAGCCTGAACACCGGGGAGCTGTTTTTT
.	TRBV28	.	TRBJ1-2	CASSLLKQNYGYTF	TGTGCCAGCAGTTTATTAAAGCAAAACTATGGCTACACCTTC
.	TRBV28	.	TRBJ2-1	CASSLLVGAVNEQFF	TGTGCCAGCAGTTTACTTGTGGGGGCGGTCAATGAGCAGTTCTTC
.	TRBV30	.	TRBJ2-2	CAWSMGLRILKSKTNTGELFF	TGTGCCTGGAGTATGGGACTCAGAATCCTAAAATCTAAAACGAACACCGGGGAGCTGTTTTTT
.	TRBV19	.	TRBJ1-2	CASSILRQIDGYTF	TGTGCCAGTAGTATCCTGCGACAGATCGATGGCTACACCTTC
.	TRBV18	TRBD2	TRBJ2-1	CASSPLGTSYNEQFF	TGTGCCAGCTCACCCCTCGGGACTAGCTACAATGAGCAGTTCTTC
.	TRBV29-1	TRBD1	TRBJ2-1	CTGNRGNEQFF	TGCACCGGTAACAGGGGGAATGAGCAGTTCTTC
once	TRBV20-1	.	TRBJ2-7	CSAPDTVYEQYF	TGCAGTGCCCCGGACACCGTCTACGAGCAGTACTTC
.	TRBV20-1	.	TRBJ1-1	CSARDTFNTEAFF	TGCAGTGCTCGGGACACCTTTAACACTGAAGCTTTCTTT
once	TRBV6-5	.	TRBJ2-5	CASSYYPGPSRQETQYF	TGTGCCAGCAGTTACTACCCTGGACCGAGCCGCCAAGAGACCCAGTACTTC
.	TRBV30	TRBD1	TRBJ1-1	CAWRTTGELNTEAFF	TGTGCCTGGAGGACTACAGGGGAGTTAAACACTGAAGCTTTCTTT
once	TRBV9	.	TRBJ1-2	CASSARSREGYTF	TGTGCCAGCAGCGCCCGTAGCAGGGAGGGCTACACCTTC
.	TRBV3-1	.	TRBJ2-2	CASSQESVAGELFF	TGTGCCAGCAGCCAAGAGTCAGTTGCCGGGGAGCTGTTTTTT
.	TRBV30	TRBD1	TRBJ1-1	CAWSGRTGAQIPTEAFF	TGTGCCTGGAGTGGGAGGACAGGGGCGCAGATCCCAACTGAAGCTTTCTTT
.	TRBV29-1	.	TRBJ2-6	CSVDEQSSGANVLTF	TGCAGCGTTGATGAGCAGAGCTCTGGGGCCAACGTCCTGACTTTC
.	TRBV11-3	.	TRBJ2-1	CASSGQYNEQFF	TGTGCCAGCAGCGGCCAATACAATGAGCAGTTCTTC
.	TRBV9	TRBD2	TRBJ2-5	CASSVELRGGQETQYF	TGTGCCAGCAGCGTAGAGTTGCGGGGGGGACAAGAGACCCAGTACTTC
.	TRBV20-1	.	TRBJ2-7	CSARGPTGLVEQYF	TGCAGTGCTAGAGGTCCAACGGGACTGGTCGAGCAGTACTTC
.	TRBV20-1	TRBD1	TRBJ2-5	CSARAGGAETQYF	TGCAGTGCTAGAGCAGGGGGCGCGGAGACCCAGTACTTC
.	TRBV24-1	TRBD1	TRBJ1-5	CATSDHRQGDNQPQHF	TGTGCCACCAGTGATCACAGACAGGGCGACAATCAGCCCCAGCATTTT
.	TRBV20-1	.	TRBJ2-3	CSADSGSTDTQYF	TGCAGTGCTGATAGCGGTAGCACAGATACGCAGTATTTT
.	TRBV30	TRBD1	TRBJ1-1	CAWRDRVNTEAFF	TGTGCCTGGAGGGACAGGGTGAACACTGAAGCTTTCTTT
.	TRBV25-1	.	TRBJ2-1	CASSESGRGGEQFF	TGTGCCAGCAGTGAATCGGGTAGGGGTGGAGAGCAGTTCTTC
.	TRBV13	TRBD2	TRBJ2-1	CASSSGTSGSYNEQFF	TGTGCCAGCAGCTCCGGGACTAGCGGGAGCTACAATGAGCAGTTCTTC
.	TRBV4-3	.	TRBJ2-5	CASSQDPARETQYF	TGCGCCAGCAGCCAAGATCCAGCCAGAGAGACCCAGTACTTC
.	TRBV6-6	TRBD1	TRBJ2-3	CASSQQGAHTYF	TGTGCCAGCAGTCAACAGGGGGCGCATACGTATTTT
.	TRBV4-2	TRBD1	TRBJ2-4	CASSHGTGESNIQYF	TGTGCCAGCAGCCATGGGACAGGGGAGTCGAACATTCAGTACTTC
.	TRBV3-1	TRBD1	TRBJ2-1	CASSHRQGRDNEQFF	TGTGCCAGCAGCCACCGACAGGGAAGGGACAATGAGCAGTTCTTC
.	TRBV29-1	.	TRBJ1-1	CSVVEGRGTEAFF	TGCAGCGTAGTCGAGGGCAGGGGCACTGAAGCTTTCTTT
.	TRBV29-1	TRBD1	TRBJ2-7	CSVDSGQGNEQYF	TGCAGCGTTGATTCGGGACAGGGAAACGAGCAGTACTTC
.	TRBV30	TRBD1	TRBJ2-5	CAWDDTGGLQETQYF	TGTGCCTGGGATGACACAGGGGGCCTCCAAGAGACCCAGTACTTC
.	TRBV12-3/TRBV12-4	.	TRBJ1-6	CASSLGGHNSPLHF	TGTGCCAGCAGTTTGGGGGGGCACAATTCACCCCTCCACTTT
.	TRBV29-1	.	TRBJ2-2	CSVSERSNTGELFF	TGCAGCGTTAGTGAGCGGTCAAACACCGGGGAGCTGTTTTTT
.	TRBV30	.	TRBJ1-1	CAWTTPGGRNTEAFF	TGTGCCTGGACCACGCCGGGGGGGCGGAACACTGAAGCTTTCTTT
.	TRBV18	.	TRBJ1-5	CASSPNHSNQPQHF	TGTGCCAGCTCACCGAACCATAGCAATCAGCCCCAGCATTTT
once	TRBV30	TRBD1	TRBJ2-7	CACRGQSYEQYF	TGTGCCTGCAGGGGACAGTCGTACGAGCAGTACTTC
.	TRBV29-1	.	TRBJ1-1	CSVALSGDTEAFF	TGCAGCGTTGCGTTATCGGGGGACACTGAAGCTTTCTTT
once	TRBV9	TRBD2	TRBJ2-1	CASSVLAGVGDEQFF	TGTGCCAGCAGCGTGTTAGCGGGGGTCGGCGATGAGCAGTTCTTC
.	TRBV30	.	TRBJ1-5	CAWSVRSNQPQHF	TGTGCCTGGAGTGTTCGGAGCAATCAGCCCCAGCATTTT
.	TRBV12-3/TRBV12-4	.	TRBJ2-4	CASSSARGGWAKNIQYF	TGTGCCAGCAGTTCGGCCCGAGGAGGATGGGCCAAAAACATTCAGTACTTC